This TCR beta chain derives from a study of T cell repertoires and HLA-DP antigens. This CDR3 is 11 amino acids long. The V end was cut by 6 bases, the J end by 3 bases, with 6 bases between. Germline values: CDR1 MNHNS, CDR2 SASEGT. Sequencing used immunoSEQ multiplex PCR; TCRdb keeps in-frame clones, though not all of them. The sample contains almost 90,000 clones, 86% of which appear only once. Findings and limits, study-wide: Clones undetected before culture averaged around 36% against one allele and 45% to 60% against the other.

This clone came up a few times. Its antigen remains unknown. The chain joins TRBV6-1 to TRBJ2-7; D unclear. This clonotype originated in a man in his fifties in good health and CMV-seronegative. Source material: CD4+ T cells from PBMCs. CDR3 residues: CASRQFYEQYF. CDR3 bases: TGTGCCAGCAGACAGTTCTACGAGCAGTACTTC.